This TCR beta chain was recorded in a study of CD8+CD57+ T cells in acquired aplastic anemia. Study-level information: Mean DNA quantity obtained from sorted CD4+ and CD8+ cells was about 3 ug.

Patients selected for sequencing had displayed CD8+CD57+ cell expansion by flow cytometry. Template material for TCR beta VDJ and CDR3 profiling consisted of genomic DNA. TCRdb independently ran MiXCR on the reads; one entry per CDR3 protein. The data show 260,000 or so distinct CDR3 sequences, with around 82% seen just once and 35% to 50% held by the top ten. Trimming took 4 bases from V and 7 from J, leaving 14 bases between them. From germline, CDR1 is SGHNT and CDR2 YYREEE (reference sequence). CDR3 length: 13 amino acids. A few counts support this clonotype. Its target is not known. Findings and limits, study-wide: Any difference that existed in CD8+ Simpson's diversity between patients and controls was not significant. Patients and controls shared 25 to 35 CD8+ CDR3 sequences, highly expressed in patients.

The V call is TRBV5-4, the J call TRBJ1-2; D call uncertain. Sequenced material: sorted CD4+, CD8+, or CD8+CD57+ T cells (not recorded which) from PBMCs. This clonotype was sampled from a human donor with aplastic anemia. CDR3 bases: TGTGCCAGCAGCCATGCTCTTGCAGGTGGCTACACCTTC. It is translated as CASSHALAGGYTF.